Below are 5 T cell receptor beta chains sequenced from a single sample in a study of identical twins. TCRdb reprocessed the 5' RACE reads with MiXCR, giving one entry per CDR3 protein. Here the sample spans about 250,000 distinct CDR3 sequences, roughly 7.5% being singletons. This same sample was also taken into another study, of yellow fever vaccine responses in identical twins.

The sample was CD8+ T cells sorted from blood. The source of these receptors is a woman aged 18-29 years in good health.

The gene calls are TRBV11-2 and TRBJ1-6; D gene uncertain. V lost 4 bases, J lost 7 bases, and 14 bases lay in between. CDR3 length: 15 amino acids. Germline-derived CDR1 and CDR2 are SGHAT and FQNNGV. The CDR3 DNA sequence: TGTGCCAGCAGCTCGAGTATGGGGTACAATTCACCCCTCCACTTT. This codes for CASSSSMGYNSPLHF.

In this sample, this clonotype turned up a few times. V gene TRBV20-1 combines with J gene TRBJ2-5, with TRBD2 identical over 10 bases. The V gene's germline CDR1 is DFQATT and CDR2 SNEGSKA (reference sequence). V gave up 0 bases and J gave up 4 bases; unmatched junction bases: 5. This CDR3 is 15 amino acids long. The CDR3 spells CSARDLAGVGETQYF. For the CDR3, the DNA is TGCAGTGCTAGAGATCTAGCGGGAGTAGGAGAGACCCAGTACTTC.

V and J are TRBV28 and TRBJ1-1, with 8 bases that match TRBD1. The germline V gene has CDR1 MDHEN and CDR2 SYDVKM. The CDR3 extends over 17 amino acids. Trimming cost V 6 bases and J 4 bases; bases outside gene matches: 16. The CDR3 spells CASRTGQGREITTEAFF. Written as DNA, the CDR3 is TGTGCCAGCAGAACAGGACAGGGTAGAGAAATAACCACTGAAGCTTTCTTT.

This clonotype was counted at least ten times. The chain carries TRBV28 and TRBJ2-5, with D unresolved. The germline V gene encodes CDR1 MDHEN and CDR2 SYDVKM. V shed 2 bases and J shed 2 bases, with 9 bases lying between them. The CDR3 has 14 amino acids. The CDR3: CASSLLRRQETQYF. The DNA of the CDR3 is TGTGCCAGCAGTTTACTTCGGAGACAAGAGACCCAGTACTTC.

This clonotype was observed at least ten times. This sequence joins TRBV6-2 or TRBV6-3 and TRBJ1-6; D gene unclear. This CDR3 spans 16 amino acids. Trimming pared 5 bases from V and 7 bases from J, leaving 18 bases between. From germline, CDR1 is MNHEY and CDR2 SVGEGT. CDR3 sequence: CASSNQSDGQNSPLHF. DNA for the CDR3: TGTGCCAGCAGTAACCAGAGTGACGGCCAAAATTCACCCCTCCACTTT.